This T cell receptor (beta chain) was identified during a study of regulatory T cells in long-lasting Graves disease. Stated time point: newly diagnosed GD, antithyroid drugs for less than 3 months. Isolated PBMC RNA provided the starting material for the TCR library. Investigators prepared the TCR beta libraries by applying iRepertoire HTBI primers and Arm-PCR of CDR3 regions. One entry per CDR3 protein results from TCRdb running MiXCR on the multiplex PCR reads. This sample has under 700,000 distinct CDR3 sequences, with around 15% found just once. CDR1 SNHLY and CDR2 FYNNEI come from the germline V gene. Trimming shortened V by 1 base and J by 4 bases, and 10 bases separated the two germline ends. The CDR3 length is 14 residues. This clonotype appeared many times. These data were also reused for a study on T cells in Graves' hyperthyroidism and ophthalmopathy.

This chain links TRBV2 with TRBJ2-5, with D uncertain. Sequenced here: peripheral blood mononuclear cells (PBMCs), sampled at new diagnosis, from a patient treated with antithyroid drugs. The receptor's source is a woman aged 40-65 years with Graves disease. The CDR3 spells CASSEGIRVETQYF. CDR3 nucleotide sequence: TGTGCCAGCAGTGAAGGGATACGGGTAGAGACCCAGTACTTC.